This T cell receptor beta chain appears in the sequencing data of a study of cytomegalovirus exposure and HLA in healthy donors. This clone was seen a handful of times. Its antigen remains unknown. Both 60 Vbeta primers and 13 Jbeta primers went into the PCR. The method was immunoSEQ multiplex PCR; TCRdb's version includes in-frame clones alone and lacks a portion of them. The data hold more than 95,000 clones, with roughly 73% observed a single time. The study, taken as a whole, reports: Presence/absence comparisons presumed near-even sequencing depth among donors.

The sequenced material came from PBMCs. The sequence came from a man aged 55 to 70 in good health and CMV-seropositive.

The CDR3 region is CASSLMETGEKLFF. The CDR3 DNA is TGTGCCAGCAGCTTGATGGAGACAGGGGAAAAACTGTTTTTT. The rearrangement links TRBV5-6 to TRBJ1-4; 7 nucleotides agree with TRBD1. The J segment lost 8 bases and the V segment lost 1 base, leaving 5 bases of the junction unmatched. Germline CDR1 reads SGHDT; CDR2 reads YYEEEE. The CDR3 totals 14 residues.